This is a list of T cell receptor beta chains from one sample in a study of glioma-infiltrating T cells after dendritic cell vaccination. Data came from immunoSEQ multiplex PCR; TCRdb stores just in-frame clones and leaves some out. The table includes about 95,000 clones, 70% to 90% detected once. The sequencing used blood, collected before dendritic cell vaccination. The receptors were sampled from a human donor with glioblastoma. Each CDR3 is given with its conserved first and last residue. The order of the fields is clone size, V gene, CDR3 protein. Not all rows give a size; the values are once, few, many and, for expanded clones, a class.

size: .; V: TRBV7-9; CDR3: CASSLVGAAYEQYF
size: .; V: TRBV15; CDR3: CATSEDGQEEETQYF
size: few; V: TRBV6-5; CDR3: CASSYGSSGANVLTF
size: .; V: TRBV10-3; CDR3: CAIRESTGFQYGYTF
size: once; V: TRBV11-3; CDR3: CASSFDKYEQYF
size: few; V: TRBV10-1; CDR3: CASSQSNIYEQYF
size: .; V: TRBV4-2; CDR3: CASSHPPPRDSGIGDEQFF
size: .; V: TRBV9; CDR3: CASSVDIGYEQYF
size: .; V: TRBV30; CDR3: CAFLTGSQYF
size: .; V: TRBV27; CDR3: CASSPWTGGSEQYF
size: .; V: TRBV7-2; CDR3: CASSRSTGAGELFF
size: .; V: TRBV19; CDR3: CASRRGGGETQYF
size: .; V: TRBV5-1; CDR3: CASSPQGSQETQYF
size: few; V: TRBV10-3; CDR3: CAISESRQETLYNEQFF
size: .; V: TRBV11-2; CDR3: CASSSASREGNEQYF
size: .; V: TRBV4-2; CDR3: CASSHSMDRGNTGELFF
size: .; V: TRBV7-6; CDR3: CASSPSITGKAYEQYF
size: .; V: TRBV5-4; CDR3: CASSLRRADTQYF
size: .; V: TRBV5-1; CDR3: CASAEVGDTQYF
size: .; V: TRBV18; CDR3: CASSLDRKTNEKLFF
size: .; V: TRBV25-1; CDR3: CASSANEQFF
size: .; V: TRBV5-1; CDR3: CASSPQDNTGELFF
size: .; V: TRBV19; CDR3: CASSIDPSGRVYNEQFF
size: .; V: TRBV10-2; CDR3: CATRSGGNTGELFF
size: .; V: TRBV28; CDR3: CASSLTGNYGYTF
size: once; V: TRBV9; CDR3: CASSAGTASGNTQYF
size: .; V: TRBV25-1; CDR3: CASSVRQGGGYGYTF
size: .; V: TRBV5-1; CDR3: CASSGQGGNYGYTF
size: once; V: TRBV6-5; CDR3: CASRDSLDRPQHF
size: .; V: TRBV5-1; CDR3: CASSLVAGNEQFF
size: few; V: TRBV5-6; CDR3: CASSAGTGEYEETQYF
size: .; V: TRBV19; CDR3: CASSITGSGETQYF
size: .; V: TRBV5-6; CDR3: CASSKDRGETQYF
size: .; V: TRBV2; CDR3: CASRALATANTEAFF
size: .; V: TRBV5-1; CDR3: CASSLAITDTQYF
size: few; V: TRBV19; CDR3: CASSMRTGANQPQHF
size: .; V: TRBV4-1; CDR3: CASSPNSGSGSGEQFF
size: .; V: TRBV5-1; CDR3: CASKGTAGTGGTEAFF
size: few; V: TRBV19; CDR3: CASSPRSASDTQYF
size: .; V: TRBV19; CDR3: CASSIVDIGLGVYEQYF
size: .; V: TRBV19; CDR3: CASSARSGSANEKLFF
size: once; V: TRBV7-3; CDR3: CASSLAGPPYEQYF
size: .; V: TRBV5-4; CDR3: CASSLGPREAFF
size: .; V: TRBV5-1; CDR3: CASSLKVSGINEQFF
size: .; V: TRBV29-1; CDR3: CSVSPGTGMGNTIYF